This T cell receptor (beta chain) was recovered during a study of blood T cell repertoires in COVID-19. Background on the study: Some COVID-19 samples were acute and others convalescent; all came from the United States, Italy and Spain. Nucleic acid was either cDNA or gDNA, and it came from T cells, B-cell-depleted T cells, or PBMCs.

This CDR3 is 12 amino acids long. Trimming shortened V by 3 bases and J by 4 bases, and 7 bases separated the two germline ends. Germline assignment: CDR1 SEHNR and CDR2 FQNEAQ (reference sequence). The table came from immunoSEQ multiplex PCR; TCRdb's copy has only in-frame clones and leaves some out. There are approximately 59,000 clones in the sample; about three quarters occur only once, and around 16% lies in the top ten. This receptor was obtained from a man older than 75 with acute or convalescent COVID-19. What was sequenced was peripheral blood. The gene calls are TRBV7-9 and TRBJ2-7, with no clear D. This chain's CDR3 is CASSLRIYEQYF. For the CDR3, the DNA is TGTGCCAGCAGCTTGCGGATTTACGAGCAGTACTTC.